This TCR beta chain is from a study of cytomegalovirus exposure and HLA in healthy donors. Study information: Earlier results showed roughly 120 million unique TCR beta sequences derived from approximately 180 million T cells.

This CDR3 contains 16 residues. Trimming took 0 bases from V and 8 from J; bases not matched to a gene: 6. The germline V gene encodes CDR1 MNHEY and CDR2 SVGAGI. The PCR contained 60 Vbeta and 13 Jbeta primers. Profiling relied on immunoSEQ multiplex PCR, and the TCRdb table lists in-frame clones only, not all of them. The repertoire has roughly 61,000 clones, around 90% of them found once; the top ten carry approximately 1.4%. As regards this clone: What it binds is not known.

Study-wide results and caveats: Prior analysis indicated that the majority of TCR beta V segments exhibited productivity approximately 90% or approximately 30% of the time.

This receptor was taken from a man aged 25-45 years in good health and CMV-seropositive. The source material was PBMCs. The chain couples TRBV6-5 to TRBJ2-2; 10 bases are a match to TRBD2. The CDR3 sequence is CASSYSNLAGAGELFF. DNA for the CDR3: TGTGCCAGCAGTTACTCGAACCTAGCGGGAGCGGGGGAGCTGTTTTTT.